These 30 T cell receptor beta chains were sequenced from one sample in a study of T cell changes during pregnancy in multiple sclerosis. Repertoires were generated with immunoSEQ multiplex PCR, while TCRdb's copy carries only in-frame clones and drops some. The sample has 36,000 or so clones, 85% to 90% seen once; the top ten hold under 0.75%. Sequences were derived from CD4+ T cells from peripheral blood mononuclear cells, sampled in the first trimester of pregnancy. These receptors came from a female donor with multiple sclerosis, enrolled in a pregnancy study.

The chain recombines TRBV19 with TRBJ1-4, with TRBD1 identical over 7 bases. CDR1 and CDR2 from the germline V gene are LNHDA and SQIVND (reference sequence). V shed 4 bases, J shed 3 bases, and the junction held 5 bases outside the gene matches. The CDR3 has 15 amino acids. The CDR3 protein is CASSSRDSPNEKLFF. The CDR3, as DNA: TGTGCCAGTAGTAGCCGGGACAGCCCTAATGAAAAACTGTTTTTT.

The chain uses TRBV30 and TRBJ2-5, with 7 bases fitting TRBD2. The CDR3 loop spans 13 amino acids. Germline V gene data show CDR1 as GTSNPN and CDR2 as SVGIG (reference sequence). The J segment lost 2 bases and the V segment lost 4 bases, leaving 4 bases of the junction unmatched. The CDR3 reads CAWNLAAQETQYF. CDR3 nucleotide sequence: TGTGCCTGGAACCTAGCGGCGCAAGAGACCCAGTACTTC.

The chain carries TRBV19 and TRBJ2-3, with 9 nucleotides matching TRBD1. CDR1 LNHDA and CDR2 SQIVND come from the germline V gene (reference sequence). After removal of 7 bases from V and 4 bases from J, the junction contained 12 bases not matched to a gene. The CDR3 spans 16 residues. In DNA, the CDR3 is TGTGCCAGTACTCCGACGCCAGGACAGGGGCCAGATACGCAGTATTTT. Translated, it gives CASTPTPGQGPDTQYF.

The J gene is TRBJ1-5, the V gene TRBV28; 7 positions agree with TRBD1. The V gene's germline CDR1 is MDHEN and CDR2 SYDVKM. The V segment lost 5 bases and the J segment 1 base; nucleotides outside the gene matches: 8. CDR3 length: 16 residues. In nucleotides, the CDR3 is TGTGCCAGCAGTCCCCCGGGCAGGGGGAGCAATCAGCCCCAGCATTTT. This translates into CASSPPGRGSNQPQHF.

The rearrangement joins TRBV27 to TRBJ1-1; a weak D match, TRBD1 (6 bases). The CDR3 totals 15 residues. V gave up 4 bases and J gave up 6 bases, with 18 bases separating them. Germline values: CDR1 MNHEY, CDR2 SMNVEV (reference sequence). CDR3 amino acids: CASSSRTEGTAEAFF. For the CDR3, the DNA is TGTGCCAGCAGTTCCCGGACAGAAGGAACTGCTGAAGCTTTCTTT.

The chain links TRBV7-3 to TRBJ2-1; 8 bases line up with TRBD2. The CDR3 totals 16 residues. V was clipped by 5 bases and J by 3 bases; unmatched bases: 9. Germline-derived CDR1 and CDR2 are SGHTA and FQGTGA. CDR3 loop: CASSPWAGGGYNEQFF. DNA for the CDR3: TGTGCCAGCAGCCCATGGGCGGGGGGTGGCTACAATGAGCAGTTCTTC.

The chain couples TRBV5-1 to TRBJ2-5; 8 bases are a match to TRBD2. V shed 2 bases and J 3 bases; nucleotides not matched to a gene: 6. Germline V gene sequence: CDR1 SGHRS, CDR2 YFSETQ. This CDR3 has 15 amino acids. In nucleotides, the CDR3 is TGCGCCAGCAGCTTAAATGGACTAGCAAAAGAGACCCAGTACTTC. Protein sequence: CASSLNGLAKETQYF.

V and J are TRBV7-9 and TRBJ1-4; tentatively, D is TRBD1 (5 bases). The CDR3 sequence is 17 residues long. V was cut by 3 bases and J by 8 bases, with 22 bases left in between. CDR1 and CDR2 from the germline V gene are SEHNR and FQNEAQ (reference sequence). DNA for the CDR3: TGTGCCAGCAGCTTGACAATGACCAGGGCAGGAACAGAAAAACTGTTTTTT. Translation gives CASSLTMTRAGTEKLFF.

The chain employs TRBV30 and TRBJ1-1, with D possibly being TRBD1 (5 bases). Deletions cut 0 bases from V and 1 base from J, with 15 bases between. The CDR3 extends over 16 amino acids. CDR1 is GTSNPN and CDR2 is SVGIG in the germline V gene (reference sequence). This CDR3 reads CAWSVNQGGPNTEAFF. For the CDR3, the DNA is TGTGCCTGGAGTGTAAACCAGGGAGGACCGAACACTGAAGCTTTCTTT.

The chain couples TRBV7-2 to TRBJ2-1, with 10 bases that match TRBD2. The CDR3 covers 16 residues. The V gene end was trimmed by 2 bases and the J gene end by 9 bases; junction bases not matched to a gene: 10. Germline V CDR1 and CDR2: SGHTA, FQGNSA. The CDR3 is CASSLMVAGGRGEQFF. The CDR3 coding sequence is TGTGCCAGCAGCTTAATGGTAGCGGGGGGCCGGGGTGAGCAGTTCTTC.

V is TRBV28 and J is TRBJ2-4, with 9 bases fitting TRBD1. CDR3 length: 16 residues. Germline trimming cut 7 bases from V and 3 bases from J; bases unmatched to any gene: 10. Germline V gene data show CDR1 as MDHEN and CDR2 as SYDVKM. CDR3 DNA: TGTGCCAGCACCGGCGACAGGGGGAAAGGCAAAAACATTCAGTACTTC. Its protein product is CASTGDRGKGKNIQYF. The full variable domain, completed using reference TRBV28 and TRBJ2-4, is DVKVTQSSRYLVKRTGEKVFLECVQDMDHENMFWYRQDPGLGLRLIYFSYDVKMKEKGDIPEGYSVSREKKERFSLILESASTNQTSMYLCASTGDRGKGKNIQYFGAGTRLSVL.

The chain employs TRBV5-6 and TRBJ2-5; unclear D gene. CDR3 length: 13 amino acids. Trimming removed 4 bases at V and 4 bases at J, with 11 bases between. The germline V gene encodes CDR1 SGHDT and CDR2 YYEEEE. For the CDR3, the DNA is TGTGCCAGCAGCCTTACTAAGCGAGAGACCCAGTACTTC. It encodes CASSLTKRETQYF.

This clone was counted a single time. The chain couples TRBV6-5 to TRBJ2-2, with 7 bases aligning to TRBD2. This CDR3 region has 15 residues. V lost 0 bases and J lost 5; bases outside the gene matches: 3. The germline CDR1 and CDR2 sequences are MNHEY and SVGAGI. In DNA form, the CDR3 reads TGTGCCAGCAGTTACTCAGGGAGGGGAACCGGGGAGCTGTTTTTT. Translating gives CASSYSGRGTGELFF.

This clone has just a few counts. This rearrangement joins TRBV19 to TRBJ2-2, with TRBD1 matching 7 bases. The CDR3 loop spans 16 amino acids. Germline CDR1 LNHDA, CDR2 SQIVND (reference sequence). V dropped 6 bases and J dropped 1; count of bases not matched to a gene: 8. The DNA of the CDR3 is TGTGCCAGTAGCCCGTATGGGACAGTGAACACCGGGGAGCTGTTTTTT. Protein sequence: CASSPYGTVNTGELFF. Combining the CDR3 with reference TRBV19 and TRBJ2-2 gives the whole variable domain DGGITQSPKYLFRKEGQNVTLSCEQNLNHDAMYWYRQDPGQGLRLIYYSQIVNDFQKGDIAEGYSVSREKKESFPLTVTSAQKNPTAFYLCASSPYGTVNTGELFFGEGSRLTVL.

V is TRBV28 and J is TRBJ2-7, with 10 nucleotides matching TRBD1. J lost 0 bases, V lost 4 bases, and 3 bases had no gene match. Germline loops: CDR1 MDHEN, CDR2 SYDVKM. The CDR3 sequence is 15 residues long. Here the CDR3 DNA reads TGTGCCAGCAGTTCCGACAGGGGGCTCTCCTACGAGCAGTACTTC. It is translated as CASSSDRGLSYEQYF.

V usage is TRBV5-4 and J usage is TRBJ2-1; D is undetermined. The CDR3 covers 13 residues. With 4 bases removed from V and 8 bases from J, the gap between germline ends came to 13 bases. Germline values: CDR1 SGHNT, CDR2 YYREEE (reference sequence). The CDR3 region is CASSPNPSDEQFF. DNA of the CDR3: TGTGCCAGCAGCCCCAACCCCTCGGATGAGCAGTTCTTC.

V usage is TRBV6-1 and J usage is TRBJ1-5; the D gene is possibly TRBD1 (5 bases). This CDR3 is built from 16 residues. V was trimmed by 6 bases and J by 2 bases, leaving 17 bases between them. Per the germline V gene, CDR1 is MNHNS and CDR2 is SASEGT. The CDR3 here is CASSEPPWGRNQPQHF. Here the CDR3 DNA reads TGTGCCAGCAGCGAACCCCCGTGGGGCCGCAATCAGCCCCAGCATTTT.

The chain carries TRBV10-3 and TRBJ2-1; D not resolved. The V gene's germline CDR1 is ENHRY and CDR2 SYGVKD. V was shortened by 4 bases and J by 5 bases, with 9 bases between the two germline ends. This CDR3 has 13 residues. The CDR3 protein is CAISVVLDNEQFF. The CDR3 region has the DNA TGTGCCATCAGTGTAGTTCTGGACAATGAGCAGTTCTTC.

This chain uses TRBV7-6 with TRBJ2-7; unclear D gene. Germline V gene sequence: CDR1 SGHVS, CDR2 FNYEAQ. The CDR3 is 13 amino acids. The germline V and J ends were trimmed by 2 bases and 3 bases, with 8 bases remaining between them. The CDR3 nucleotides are TGTGCCAGCAGCTTATCACCAGGCTACGAGCAGTACTTC. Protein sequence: CASSLSPGYEQYF.

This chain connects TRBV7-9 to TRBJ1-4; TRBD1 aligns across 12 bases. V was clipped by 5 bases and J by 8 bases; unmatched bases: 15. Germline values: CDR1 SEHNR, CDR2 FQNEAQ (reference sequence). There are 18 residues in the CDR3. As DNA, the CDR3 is TGTGCCAGCAGCCGAGCCGCGCCCGGGACAGGGGGCGTAGAAAAACTGTTTTTT. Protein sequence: CASSRAAPGTGGVEKLFF.

The CDR3 spells CASSPRMHSGANVLTF. In DNA, the CDR3 is TGTGCCAGCTCACCAAGAATGCATAGCGGGGCCAACGTCCTGACTTTC. V and J are TRBV18 and TRBJ2-6; D not certain. Germline CDR1 KGHSH, CDR2 LQKENI. The CDR3 consists of 16 residues. The V gene lost 2 bases and the J gene lost 4 bases, with 12 bases spanning the gap.

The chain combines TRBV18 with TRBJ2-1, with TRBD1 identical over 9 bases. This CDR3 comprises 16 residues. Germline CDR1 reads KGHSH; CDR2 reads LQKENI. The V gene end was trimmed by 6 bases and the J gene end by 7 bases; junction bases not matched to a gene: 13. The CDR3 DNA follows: TGTGCCAGCTCTAACTCCGGGACAGGGAGAAGAAATGAGCAGTTCTTC. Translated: CASSNSGTGRRNEQFF.

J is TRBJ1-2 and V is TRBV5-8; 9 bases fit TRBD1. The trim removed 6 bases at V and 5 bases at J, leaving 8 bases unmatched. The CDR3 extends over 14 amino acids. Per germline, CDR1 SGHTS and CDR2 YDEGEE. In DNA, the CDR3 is TGTGCCAGCACGCGAGGACAGGGGAATTATGGCTACACCTTC. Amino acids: CASTRGQGNYGYTF.

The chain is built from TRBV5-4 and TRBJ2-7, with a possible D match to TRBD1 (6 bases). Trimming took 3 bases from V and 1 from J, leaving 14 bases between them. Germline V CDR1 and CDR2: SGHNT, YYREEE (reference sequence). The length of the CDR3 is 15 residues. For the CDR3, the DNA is TGTGCCAGCAGCTCCGACAGGTCCCTATCCTACGAGCAGTACTTC. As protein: CASSSDRSLSYEQYF.

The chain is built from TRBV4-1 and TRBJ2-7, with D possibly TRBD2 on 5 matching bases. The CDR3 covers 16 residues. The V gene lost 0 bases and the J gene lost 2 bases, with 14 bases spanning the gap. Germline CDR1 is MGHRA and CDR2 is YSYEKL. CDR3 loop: CASSQDAGPLPYEQYF. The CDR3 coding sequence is TGCGCCAGCAGCCAAGACGCGGGCCCCCTGCCCTACGAGCAGTACTTC.

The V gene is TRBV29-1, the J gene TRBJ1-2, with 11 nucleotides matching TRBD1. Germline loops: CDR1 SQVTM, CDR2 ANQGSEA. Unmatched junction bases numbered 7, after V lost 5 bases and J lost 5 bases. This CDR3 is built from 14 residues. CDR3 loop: CSVSGGQGAYGYTF. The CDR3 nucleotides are TGCAGCGTTTCAGGAGGACAGGGGGCGTATGGCTACACCTTC.

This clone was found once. This CDR3 reads CASSLGLAGEGTGELFF. The CDR3 nucleotides are TGTGCCAGCAGCTTAGGACTAGCGGGTGAGGGCACCGGGGAGCTGTTTTTT. This chain connects TRBV7-6 to TRBJ2-2, with TRBD2 identical over 10 bases. CDR3 size: 17 residues. Germline assignment: CDR1 SGHVS and CDR2 FNYEAQ. J lost 4 bases, V lost 1 base, and 6 bases had no gene match.

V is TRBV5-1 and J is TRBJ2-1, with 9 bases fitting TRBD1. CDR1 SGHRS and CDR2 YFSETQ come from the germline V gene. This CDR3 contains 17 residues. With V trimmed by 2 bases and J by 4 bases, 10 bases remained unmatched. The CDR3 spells CASSFYAGTGLYNEQFF. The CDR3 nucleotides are TGCGCCAGCAGCTTCTATGCCGGGACAGGGCTTTACAATGAGCAGTTCTTC.

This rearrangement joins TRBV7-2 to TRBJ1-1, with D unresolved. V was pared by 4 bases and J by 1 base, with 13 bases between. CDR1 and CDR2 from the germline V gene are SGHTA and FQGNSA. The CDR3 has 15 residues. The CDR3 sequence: CASSSRRARNTEAFF. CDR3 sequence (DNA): TGTGCCAGCAGCTCCCGCCGCGCAAGGAACACTGAAGCTTTCTTT.

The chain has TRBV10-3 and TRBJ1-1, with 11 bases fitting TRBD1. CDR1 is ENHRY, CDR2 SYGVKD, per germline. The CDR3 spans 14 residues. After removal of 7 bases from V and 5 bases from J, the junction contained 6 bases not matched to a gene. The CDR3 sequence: CAIKGDRGWTEAFF. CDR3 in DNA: TGTGCCATCAAAGGGGACAGGGGGTGGACTGAAGCTTTCTTT.